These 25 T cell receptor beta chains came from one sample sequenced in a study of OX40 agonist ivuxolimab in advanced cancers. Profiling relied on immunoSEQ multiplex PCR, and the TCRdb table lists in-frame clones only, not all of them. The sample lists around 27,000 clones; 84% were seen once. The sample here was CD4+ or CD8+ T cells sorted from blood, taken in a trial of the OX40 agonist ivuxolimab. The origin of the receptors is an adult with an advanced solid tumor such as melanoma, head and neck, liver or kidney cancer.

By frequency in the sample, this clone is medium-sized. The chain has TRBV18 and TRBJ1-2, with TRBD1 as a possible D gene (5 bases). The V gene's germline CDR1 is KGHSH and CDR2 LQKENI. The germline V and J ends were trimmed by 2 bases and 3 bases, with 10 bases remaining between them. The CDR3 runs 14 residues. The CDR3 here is CASSPTGTDYGYTF. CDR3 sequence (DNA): TGTGCCAGCTCACCAACCGGGACGGACTATGGCTACACCTTC.

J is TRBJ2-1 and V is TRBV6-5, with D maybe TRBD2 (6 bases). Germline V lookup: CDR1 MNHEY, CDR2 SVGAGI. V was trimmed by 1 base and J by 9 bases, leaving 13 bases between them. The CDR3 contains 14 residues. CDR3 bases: TGTGCCAGCAGTTACTTGGCGGGAAGTGGTGAGCAGTTCTTC. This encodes CASSYLAGSGEQFF.

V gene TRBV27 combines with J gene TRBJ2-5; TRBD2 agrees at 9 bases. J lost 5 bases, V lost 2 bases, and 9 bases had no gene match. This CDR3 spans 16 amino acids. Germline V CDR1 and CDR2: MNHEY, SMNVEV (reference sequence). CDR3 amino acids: CASSLNSGGGVETQYF. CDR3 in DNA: TGTGCCAGCAGTTTAAATTCTGGCGGGGGGGTGGAGACCCAGTACTTC.

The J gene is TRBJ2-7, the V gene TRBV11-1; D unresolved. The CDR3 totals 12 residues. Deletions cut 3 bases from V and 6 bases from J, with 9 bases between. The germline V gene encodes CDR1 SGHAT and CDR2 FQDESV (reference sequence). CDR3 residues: CASSFSGSEQYF. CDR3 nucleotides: TGTGCCAGCAGCTTTAGTGGGTCCGAGCAGTACTTC.

CDR3 in amino acids: CASSEGVSGANVLTF. The CDR3, as DNA: TGTGCCAGCAGTGAGGGGGTTTCTGGGGCCAACGTCCTGACTTTC. This chain links TRBV6-4 with TRBJ2-6; D possibly matches TRBD1 or TRBD2 (5 bases each). The CDR3 covers 15 residues. Germline values: CDR1 MRHNA, CDR2 SNTAGT. Deletions cut 3 bases from V and 1 base from J, with 7 bases between.

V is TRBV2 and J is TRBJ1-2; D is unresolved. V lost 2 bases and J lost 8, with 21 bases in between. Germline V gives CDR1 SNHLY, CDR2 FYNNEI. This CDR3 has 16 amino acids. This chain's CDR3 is CASSEKGLGRKRGYTF. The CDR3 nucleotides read TGTGCCAGCAGTGAAAAGGGCTTGGGCAGGAAAAGGGGCTACACCTTC.

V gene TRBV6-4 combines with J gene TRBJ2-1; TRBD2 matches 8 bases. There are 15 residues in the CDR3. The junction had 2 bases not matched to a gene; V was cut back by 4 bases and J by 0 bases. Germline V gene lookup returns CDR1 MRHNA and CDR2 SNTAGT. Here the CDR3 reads CASSVSGSSYNEQFF. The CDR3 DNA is TGTGCCAGCAGTGTGAGCGGGAGCTCCTACAATGAGCAGTTCTTC.

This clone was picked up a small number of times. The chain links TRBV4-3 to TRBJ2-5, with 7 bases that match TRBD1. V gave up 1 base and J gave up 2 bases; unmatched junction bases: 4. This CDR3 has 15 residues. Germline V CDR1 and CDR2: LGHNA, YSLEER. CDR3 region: CASSQGTGVQETQYF. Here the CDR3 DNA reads TGCGCCAGCAGCCAAGGGACAGGCGTTCAAGAGACCCAGTACTTC.

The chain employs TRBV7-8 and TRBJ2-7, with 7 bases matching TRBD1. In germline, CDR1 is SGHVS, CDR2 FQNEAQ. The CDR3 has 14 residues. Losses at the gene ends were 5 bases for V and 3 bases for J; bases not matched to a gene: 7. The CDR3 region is CASSGWDRVYEQYF. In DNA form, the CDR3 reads TGTGCCAGCAGCGGTTGGGACAGAGTCTACGAGCAGTACTTC.

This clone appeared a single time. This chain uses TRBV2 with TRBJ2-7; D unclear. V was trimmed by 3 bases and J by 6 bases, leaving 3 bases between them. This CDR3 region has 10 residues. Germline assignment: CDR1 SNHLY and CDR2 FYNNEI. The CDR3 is CASSEVEQYF. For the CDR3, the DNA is TGTGCCAGCAGTGAGGTCGAGCAGTACTTC.

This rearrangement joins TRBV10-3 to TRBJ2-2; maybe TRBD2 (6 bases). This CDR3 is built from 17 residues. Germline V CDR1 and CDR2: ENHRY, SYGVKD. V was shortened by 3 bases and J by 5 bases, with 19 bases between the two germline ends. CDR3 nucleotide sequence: TGTGCCATCAGTGACCTACCCGCAGGAGGGCATACCGGGGAGCTGTTTTTT. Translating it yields CAISDLPAGGHTGELFF.

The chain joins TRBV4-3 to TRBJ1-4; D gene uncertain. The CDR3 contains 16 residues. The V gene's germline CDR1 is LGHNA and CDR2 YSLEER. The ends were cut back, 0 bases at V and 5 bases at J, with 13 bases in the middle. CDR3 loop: CASSQDWAPRNEKLFF. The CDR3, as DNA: TGCGCCAGCAGCCAAGATTGGGCCCCAAGGAATGAAAAACTGTTTTTT.

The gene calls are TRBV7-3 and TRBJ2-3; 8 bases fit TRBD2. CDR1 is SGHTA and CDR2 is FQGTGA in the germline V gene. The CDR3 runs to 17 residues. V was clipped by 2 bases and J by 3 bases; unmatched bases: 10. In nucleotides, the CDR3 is TGTGCCAGCAGCTTAGCTACGGGACTAGTAGGGACAGATACGCAGTATTTT. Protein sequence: CASSLATGLVGTDTQYF.

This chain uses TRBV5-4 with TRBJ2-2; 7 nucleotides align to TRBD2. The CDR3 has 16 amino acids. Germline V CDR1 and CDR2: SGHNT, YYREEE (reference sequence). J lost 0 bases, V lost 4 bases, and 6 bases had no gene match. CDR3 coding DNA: TGTGCCAGCAGCCTTCTGAGCGGGACGAACACCGGGGAGCTGTTTTTT. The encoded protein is CASSLLSGTNTGELFF.

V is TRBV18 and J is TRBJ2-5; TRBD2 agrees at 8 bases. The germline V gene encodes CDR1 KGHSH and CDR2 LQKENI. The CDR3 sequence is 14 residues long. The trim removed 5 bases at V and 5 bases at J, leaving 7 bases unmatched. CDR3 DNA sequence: TGTGCCAGCTCATTTGCGGGGGGCCTGGAGACCCAGTACTTC. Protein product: CASSFAGGLETQYF.

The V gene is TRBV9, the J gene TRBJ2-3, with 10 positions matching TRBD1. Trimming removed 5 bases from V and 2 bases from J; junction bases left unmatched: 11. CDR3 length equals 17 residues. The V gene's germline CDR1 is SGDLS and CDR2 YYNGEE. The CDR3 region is CASSDPGGQGPTDTQYF. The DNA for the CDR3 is TGTGCCAGCAGTGACCCGGGGGGACAGGGGCCCACAGATACGCAGTATTTT.

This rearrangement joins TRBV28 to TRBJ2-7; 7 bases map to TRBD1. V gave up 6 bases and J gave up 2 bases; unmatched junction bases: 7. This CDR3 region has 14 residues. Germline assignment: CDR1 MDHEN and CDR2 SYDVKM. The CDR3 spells CASSVTGAAYEQYF. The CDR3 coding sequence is TGTGCCAGCAGCGTCACAGGGGCCGCCTACGAGCAGTACTTC.

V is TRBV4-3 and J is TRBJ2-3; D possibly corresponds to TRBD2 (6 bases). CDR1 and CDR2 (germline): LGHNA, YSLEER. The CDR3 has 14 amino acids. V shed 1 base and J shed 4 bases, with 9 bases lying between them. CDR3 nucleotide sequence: TGCGCCAGCAGCCAAGGAGGGGAGGCAGATACGCAGTATTTT. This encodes CASSQGGEADTQYF.

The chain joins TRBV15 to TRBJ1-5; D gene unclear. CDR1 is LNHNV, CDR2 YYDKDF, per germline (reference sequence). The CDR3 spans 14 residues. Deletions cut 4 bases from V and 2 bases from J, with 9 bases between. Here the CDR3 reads CATSTNFGNQPQHF. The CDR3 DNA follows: TGTGCCACCAGCACCAACTTTGGCAATCAGCCCCAGCATTTT.

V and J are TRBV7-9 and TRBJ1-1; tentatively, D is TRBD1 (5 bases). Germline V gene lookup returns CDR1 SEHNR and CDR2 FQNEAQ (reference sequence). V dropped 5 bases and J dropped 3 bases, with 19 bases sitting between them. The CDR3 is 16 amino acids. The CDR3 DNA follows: TGTGCCAGCAGCCCTACCGGGACCCCGAGGGACACTGAAGCTTTCTTT. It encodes CASSPTGTPRDTEAFF.

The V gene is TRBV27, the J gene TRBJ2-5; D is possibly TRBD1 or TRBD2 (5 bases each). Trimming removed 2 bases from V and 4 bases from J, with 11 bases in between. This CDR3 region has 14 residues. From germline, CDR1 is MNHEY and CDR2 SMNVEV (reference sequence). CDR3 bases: TGTGCCAGCAGTTTACAGGGCGCGGGAGAGACCCAGTACTTC. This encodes CASSLQGAGETQYF.

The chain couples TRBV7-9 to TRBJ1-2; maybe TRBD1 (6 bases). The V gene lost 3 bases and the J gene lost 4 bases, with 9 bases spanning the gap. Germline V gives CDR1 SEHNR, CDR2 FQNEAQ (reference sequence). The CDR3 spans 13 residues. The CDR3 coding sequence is TGTGCCAGCAGCTTCACAGGGTTCTATGGCTACACCTTC. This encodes CASSFTGFYGYTF. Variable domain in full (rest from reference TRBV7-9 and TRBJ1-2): DTGVSQNPRHKITKRGQNVTFRCDPISEHNRLYWYRQTLGQGPEFLTYFQNEAQLEKSRLLSDRFSAERPKGSFSTLEIQRTEQGDSAMYLCASSFTGFYGYTFGSGTRLTVV.

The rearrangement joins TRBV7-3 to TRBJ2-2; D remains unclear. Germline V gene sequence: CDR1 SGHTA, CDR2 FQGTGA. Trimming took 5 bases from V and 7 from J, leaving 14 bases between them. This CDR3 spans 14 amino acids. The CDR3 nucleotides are TGTGCCAGCAGCAACTGGAACTCTGACGGGGAGCTGTTTTTT. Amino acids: CASSNWNSDGELFF.

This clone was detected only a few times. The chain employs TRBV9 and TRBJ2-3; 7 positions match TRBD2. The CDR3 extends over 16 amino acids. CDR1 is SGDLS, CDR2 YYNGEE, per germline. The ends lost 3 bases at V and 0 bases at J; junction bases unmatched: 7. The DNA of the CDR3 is TGTGCCAGCAGCGCCTTAGCGGGTTATAGCACAGATACGCAGTATTTT. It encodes CASSALAGYSTDTQYF.

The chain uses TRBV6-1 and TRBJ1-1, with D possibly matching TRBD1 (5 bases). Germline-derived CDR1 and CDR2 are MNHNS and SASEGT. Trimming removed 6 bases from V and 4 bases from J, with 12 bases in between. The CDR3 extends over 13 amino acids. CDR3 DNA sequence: TGTGCCAGCAGGGATCGGGGGACCACTGAAGCTTTCTTT. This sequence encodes CASRDRGTTEAFF.